A selection of T cell receptor beta chains follows, all from one sample in a study of cytomegalovirus exposure and HLA in healthy donors. Here immunoSEQ multiplex PCR was the method, and the copy in TCRdb shows in-frame clones only, minus some. The sample carries more than 95,000 clones, 70% to 90% recorded once. Sequencing was done on a sample of PBMCs. Source of these receptors: a man aged 18 to 30 in good health and CMV-seronegative. CDR3s include the opening cysteine and the closing phenylalanine or tryptophan. D genes are given only for firm matches. Not every row has a clone size; where given, it reads once, few, many or a size class.

v_gene	abundance	d_gene	len	j_gene	CDR3nt	CDR3aa
TRBV7-5	NA	NA	14	TRBJ1-5	TGTGTCAGAAGACCGAACGAGGGAAATCAGCCCCAGCATTTT	CVRRPNEGNQPQHF
TRBV25-1	NA	NA	13	TRBJ1-2	TGTGCCAGCAGTGACGGCAACTATGGTGACTACACCTTC	CASSDGNYGDYTF
TRBV2	NA	NA	12	TRBJ2-1	TGTGCCAGCAGTTCTAGGTACAATGAGCAGTTCTTC	CASSSRYNEQFF
TRBV7-9	NA	NA	15	TRBJ1-5	TGTGCCAGCAGCTTAGAGGGCGGGAGCAATCAGCCCCAGCATTTT	CASSLEGGSNQPQHF
TRBV9	NA	TRBD1	14	TRBJ2-7	TGTGCCAGCAGCCTGGGGACAGGGTCATACGAGCAGTACTTC	CASSLGTGSYEQYF
TRBV30	NA	NA	13	TRBJ1-1	TGTGCCTGGAGGGGGGCTGCCGGCACTGAAGCTTTCTTT	CAWRGAAGTEAFF
TRBV5-4	NA	TRBD1	20	TRBJ2-2	TGTGCCAGCAGCAAGGGACAGGGCCTTACATCAGTGACCTTCACCGGGGAGCTGTTTTTT	CASSKGQGLTSVTFTGELFF
TRBV27	NA	NA	13	TRBJ2-7	TGTGCCAGCAGTCCGCCCGACAGTTACGAGCAGTACTTC	CASSPPDSYEQYF
TRBV28	once	TRBD1	14	TRBJ2-7	TGTGCCAGTTCAACCGGGACAGGTTTTAACGAGCAGTACTTC	CASSTGTGFNEQYF
TRBV11-3	NA	NA	19	TRBJ1-4	TGTGCCAGTTACAAGCGAACAGGCCCAAAAGAGGTAACTAATGAAAAACTGTTTTTT	CASYKRTGPKEVTNEKLFF
TRBV11-1	NA	NA	17	TRBJ2-7	TGTGCCAGCAGCCCCTACGTTACAGGTGTTCGCTTCTACGAGCAGTACTTC	CASSPYVTGVRFYEQYF
TRBV30	NA	NA	12	TRBJ2-7	TGTGCCTGGTCAGGTTGCTCCTACGAGCAGTACTTC	CAWSGCSYEQYF
TRBV28	NA	TRBD1	15	TRBJ1-3	TGTGCCAGCAGTTACCGGGACAGGGGAGGAAACACCATATATTTT	CASSYRDRGGNTIYF
TRBV5-1	NA	TRBD2	17	TRBJ2-1	TGCGCCAGCAGCTTATCGAGCGGGGGGGCTGGTCTTAATGAGCAGTTCTTC	CASSLSSGGAGLNEQFF
TRBV21-1	NA	NA	13	TRBJ1-2	TGTGCCAGCAGCAAAGGGGCCTACTATGGCTACACCTTC	CASSKGAYYGYTF
TRBV29-1	NA	NA	19	TRBJ2-1	TGCAGCGTTGATACAGGTTGGGATACGGGGGGCCCCACGGTTAATGAGCAGTTCTTC	CSVDTGWDTGGPTVNEQFF
TRBV28	NA	NA	19	TRBJ2-1	TGTGCCAGCAGGGCGCACTTTGAACTAGCCCAGATTTCCCACAATGAGCAGTTCTTC	CASRAHFELAQISHNEQFF
TRBV15	NA	NA	14	TRBJ2-5	TGTGCCACCAGCAGAGAGGTCGGGTGGGAGACCCAGTACTTC	CATSREVGWETQYF
TRBV19	NA	TRBD1	14	TRBJ1-5	TGTGCCAGTCAACAGGGGAGAGCGGAACAGCCCCAGCATTTT	CASQQGRAEQPQHF
TRBV28	NA	NA	14	TRBJ1-4	TGTGCCAGCACCCCGGGGGTGACTAATGAAAAACTGTTTTTT	CASTPGVTNEKLFF
TRBV20-1	NA	NA	11	TRBJ1-6	TGCAGTGCTAGAGGACAGGCACCCCTCCACTTT	CSARGQAPLHF
TRBV14	NA	TRBD2	17	TRBJ2-3	TGTGCCAGCAGCCAAGACCCGGGACTAGCCCTCACAGATACGCAGTATTTT	CASSQDPGLALTDTQYF
TRBV2	NA	NA	14	TRBJ1-2	TGTGCCAGCAGTGTTGTCCAGGGCCCCGGGGGCTACACCTTC	CASSVVQGPGGYTF
TRBV10-1	NA	TRBD1	14	TRBJ2-2	TGCGCCAGCAGACAGGGGCCTACCACCGGGGAGCTGTTTTTT	CASRQGPTTGELFF
TRBV27	few	TRBD2	15	TRBJ2-1	TGTGCCAGCAGTCTACCGCTAGCGGAATGGAATGAGCAGTTCTTC	CASSLPLAEWNEQFF
TRBV23-1	NA	TRBD1	15	TRBJ2-7	TGCGCCAGCAGTCCGAGACAGGGGTGCTCCTACGAGCAGTACTTC	CASSPRQGCSYEQYF
TRBV28	NA	NA	14	TRBJ1-3	TGTGCCAGCACAATCATAGACTCTGGAAACACCATATATTTT	CASTIIDSGNTIYF
TRBV11-2	NA	NA	13	TRBJ1-1	TGTGCCAGCAGCTTGGGAGAGAACACTGAAGCTTTCTTT	CASSLGENTEAFF
TRBV5-1	NA	TRBD1	14	TRBJ1-1	TGCGCCAGCAGCCCCTCGGGACAGCGCACTGAAGCTTTCTTT	CASSPSGQRTEAFF
TRBV30	NA	NA	15	TRBJ1-5	TGTGCCTGGAGTGCAACAGGGCTACTCCTCCAGCCCCAGCATTTT	CAWSATGLLLQPQHF
TRBV6-4	NA	TRBD2	15	TRBJ2-1	TGTGCCAGCAGTGACTCCGGACTAGCGAAAAATGAGCAGTTCTTC	CASSDSGLAKNEQFF
TRBV6-6	NA	NA	14	TRBJ1-1	TGTGCCAGTAGTTTGGGGCGCCAGGCCACTGAAGCTTTCTTT	CASSLGRQATEAFF